Listed below are T cell receptor beta chains from one sample, sequenced in a study of regulatory T cells in long-lasting Graves disease. TCRdb called the multiplex PCR reads again in MiXCR, with one record for every CDR3 protein. This table holds around 340,000 distinct CDR3 sequences, roughly a fifth found once. Here the sequenced sample was peripheral blood mononuclear cells (PBMCs), taken when the disease was refractory, from a patient treated with antithyroid drugs. The origin of the receptors is a female donor with Graves disease. Both conserved end residues are part of each CDR3. A D gene is named only where the DNA matches it firmly. Clone size is stated in some rows and not others, as once, few, many or a class when expanded.

d_gene: TRBD1; abundance: many; v_gene: TRBV5-1; j_gene: TRBJ2-7; CDR3aa: CASSLVGQAYSYEQYF; CDR3nt: TGCGCCAGCAGCTTGGTCGGACAGGCCTACTCCTACGAGCAGTACTTC
d_gene: TRBD1; abundance: few; v_gene: TRBV7-9; j_gene: TRBJ2-7; CDR3aa: CASRPFRQGNRDEQYF; CDR3nt: TGTGCCAGCAGACCGTTTAGACAGGGAAATCGGGACGAGCAGTACTTC
d_gene: TRBD1; abundance: many; v_gene: TRBV7-9; j_gene: TRBJ2-5; CDR3aa: CASSSTGQARRETQYF; CDR3nt: TGTGCCAGCAGTTCAACTGGACAGGCTCGTAGGGAGACCCAGTACTTC
d_gene: NA; abundance: few; v_gene: TRBV4-1; j_gene: TRBJ2-7; CDR3aa: CASSQVIGTYEQYF; CDR3nt: TGCGCCAGCAGCCAAGTCATAGGGACCTACGAGCAGTACTTC
d_gene: TRBD2; abundance: many; v_gene: TRBV7-4; j_gene: TRBJ2-7; CDR3aa: CASSLAGLAGPSTYEQYF; CDR3nt: TGTGCCAGCAGCTTAGCGGGACTAGCGGGACCCTCCACCTACGAGCAGTACTTC
d_gene: NA; abundance: few; v_gene: TRBV5-6; j_gene: TRBJ2-7; CDR3aa: CASSFYHSRYEQYF; CDR3nt: TGTGCCAGCAGCTTTTACCACAGCCGCTACGAGCAGTACTTC
d_gene: NA; abundance: few; v_gene: TRBV3-1; j_gene: TRBJ1-1; CDR3aa: CASSQDIPGAATLNTEAFF; CDR3nt: TGTGCCAGCAGCCAAGATATCCCCGGGGCAGCCACGTTGAACACTGAAGCTTTCTTT
d_gene: TRBD1; abundance: many; v_gene: TRBV3-1; j_gene: TRBJ2-7; CDR3aa: CASSPRQGGNEQYF; CDR3nt: TGTGCCAGCAGCCCCCGACAGGGTGGTAACGAGCAGTACTTC
d_gene: NA; abundance: many; v_gene: TRBV7-8; j_gene: TRBJ2-7; CDR3aa: CASSLLAYEQYF; CDR3nt: TGTGCCAGCAGCCTACTTGCCTACGAGCAGTACTTC
d_gene: TRBD1; abundance: NA; v_gene: TRBV4-1; j_gene: TRBJ1-1; CDR3aa: CASSRGQGANTEAFF; CDR3nt: TGCGCCAGCAGCCGCGGACAGGGGGCGAACACTGAAGCTTTCTTT
d_gene: NA; abundance: few; v_gene: TRBV27; j_gene: TRBJ1-2; CDR3aa: CASSPRPRYGYTF; CDR3nt: TGTGCCAGCAGTCCCAGACCCCGCTATGGCTACACCTTC
d_gene: NA; abundance: many; v_gene: TRBV20-1; j_gene: TRBJ2-5; CDR3aa: CSARTGPRETQYF; CDR3nt: TGCAGTGCTAGAACAGGGCCGCGGGAGACCCAGTACTTC
d_gene: NA; abundance: NA; v_gene: TRBV6-2/TRBV6-3; j_gene: TRBJ1-3; CDR3aa: CASSEYGPSGNTIYF; CDR3nt: TGTGCCAGCAGTGAATACGGACCTTCTGGAAACACCATATATTTT
d_gene: NA; abundance: few; v_gene: TRBV18; j_gene: TRBJ2-7; CDR3aa: CASSPSLGTYEQYF; CDR3nt: TGTGCCAGCTCACCATCCCTCGGGACCTACGAGCAGTACTTC
d_gene: TRBD2; abundance: NA; v_gene: TRBV10-2; j_gene: TRBJ2-7; CDR3aa: CASRASGGALGEQYF; CDR3nt: TGCGCCAGCAGGGCTAGCGGGGGGGCCCTCGGCGAGCAGTACTTC
d_gene: NA; abundance: NA; v_gene: TRBV7-9; j_gene: TRBJ1-2; CDR3aa: CASSLAPVGYGYTF; CDR3nt: TGTGCCAGCAGCTTAGCACCTGTTGGCTATGGCTACACCTTC
d_gene: TRBD1; abundance: NA; v_gene: TRBV9; j_gene: TRBJ2-7; CDR3aa: CASSVGPGQAYEQYF; CDR3nt: TGTGCCAGCAGCGTAGGCCCCGGACAGGCCTACGAGCAGTACTTC
d_gene: NA; abundance: many; v_gene: TRBV7-2; j_gene: TRBJ1-1; CDR3aa: CASSPRAVRGLRYTEAFF; CDR3nt: TGTGCCAGCAGCCCCCGGGCGGTAAGGGGGTTGAGGTACACTGAAGCTTTCTTT
d_gene: NA; abundance: many; v_gene: TRBV2; j_gene: TRBJ1-6; CDR3aa: CASTRTQPNNSPLHF; CDR3nt: TGTGCCAGCACCCGAACCCAGCCCAATAATTCACCCCTCCACTTT
d_gene: NA; abundance: NA; v_gene: TRBV19; j_gene: TRBJ1-5; CDR3aa: CAGSIRSRPNQPQHF; CDR3nt: TGTGCCGGTAGTATAAGGTCCAGGCCCAATCAGCCCCAGCATTTT
d_gene: NA; abundance: many; v_gene: TRBV12-3/TRBV12-4; j_gene: TRBJ2-5; CDR3aa: CASSFGGTETQYF; CDR3nt: TGTGCCAGCAGTTTCGGAGGGACGGAGACCCAGTACTTC
d_gene: TRBD2; abundance: NA; v_gene: TRBV3-1; j_gene: TRBJ2-3; CDR3aa: CASSQPAGGQDTQYF; CDR3nt: TGTGCCAGCAGCCAGCCAGCGGGGGGGCAGGATACGCAGTATTTT
d_gene: NA; abundance: many; v_gene: TRBV28; j_gene: TRBJ2-7; CDR3aa: CASAEDYLAPEQYF; CDR3nt: TGTGCCAGCGCTGAGGATTACCTAGCGCCCGAGCAGTACTTC
d_gene: TRBD2; abundance: few; v_gene: TRBV7-9; j_gene: TRBJ2-2; CDR3aa: CASSSNPVSGANTGELFF; CDR3nt: TGTGCCAGCAGCTCAAACCCCGTAAGCGGGGCGAACACCGGGGAGCTGTTTTTT
d_gene: TRBD2; abundance: many; v_gene: TRBV6-1; j_gene: TRBJ2-7; CDR3aa: CASSAGTSGEQYF; CDR3nt: TGTGCCAGCAGTGCCGGGACTAGCGGCGAGCAGTACTTC
d_gene: TRBD1; abundance: NA; v_gene: TRBV7-2; j_gene: TRBJ1-1; CDR3aa: CASSLGGGDSEAFF; CDR3nt: TGTGCCAGCAGCTTAGGTGGGGGGGACAGTGAAGCTTTCTTT
d_gene: TRBD1; abundance: few; v_gene: TRBV6-9; j_gene: TRBJ1-1; CDR3aa: CASSYPLGTGRAEAFF; CDR3nt: TGTGCCAGCAGTTACCCGCTCGGGACAGGGCGCGCTGAAGCTTTCTTT
d_gene: NA; abundance: NA; v_gene: TRBV7-2; j_gene: TRBJ2-7; CDR3aa: CASSLWGGQVSYEQYF; CDR3nt: TGTGCCAGCAGCTTATGGGGAGGTCAAGTTTCCTACGAGCAGTACTTC
d_gene: NA; abundance: few; v_gene: TRBV6-5; j_gene: TRBJ1-4; CDR3aa: CASSYIRSAGGSEKLFF; CDR3nt: TGTGCCAGCAGTTACATAAGGTCGGCAGGTGGGAGTGAAAAACTGTTTTTT
d_gene: NA; abundance: few; v_gene: TRBV10-3; j_gene: TRBJ1-1; CDR3aa: CAISPGFQEAFF; CDR3nt: TGTGCCATCAGCCCAGGGTTTCAGGAAGCTTTCTTT
d_gene: NA; abundance: NA; v_gene: TRBV19; j_gene: TRBJ2-1; CDR3aa: CASSMGSPWGEQFF; CDR3nt: TGTGCCAGTAGTATGGGCAGCCCCTGGGGGGAGCAGTTCTTC
d_gene: TRBD2; abundance: few; v_gene: TRBV9; j_gene: TRBJ2-2; CDR3aa: CASSVDWSGAHTGELFF; CDR3nt: TGTGCCAGCAGCGTAGATTGGAGCGGGGCCCACACCGGGGAGCTGTTTTTT
d_gene: TRBD1; abundance: many; v_gene: TRBV12-3/TRBV12-4; j_gene: TRBJ2-7; CDR3aa: CASSLGLGRGRTEEQYF; CDR3nt: TGTGCCAGCAGTTTAGGTCTCGGCAGGGGGCGAACGGAGGAGCAGTACTTC
d_gene: TRBD1; abundance: few; v_gene: TRBV19; j_gene: TRBJ2-6; CDR3aa: CASSIGQGAGANVLTF; CDR3nt: TGTGCCAGTAGTATTGGTCAGGGGGCTGGGGCCAACGTCCTGACTTTC
d_gene: NA; abundance: many; v_gene: TRBV7-8; j_gene: TRBJ1-4; CDR3aa: CASRLRPAGTTNEKLFF; CDR3nt: TGTGCCAGCAGACTAAGGCCCGCGGGGACAACTAATGAAAAACTGTTTTTT
d_gene: NA; abundance: many; v_gene: TRBV4-2; j_gene: TRBJ1-4; CDR3aa: CASSPEQARYEKLFF; CDR3nt: TGTGCCAGCAGCCCGGAGCAGGCCCGTTATGAAAAACTGTTTTTT
d_gene: NA; abundance: NA; v_gene: TRBV4-1; j_gene: TRBJ1-4; CDR3aa: CASSPRTGTTNEKLFF; CDR3nt: TGCGCCAGCAGCCCTAGGACGGGAACAACTAATGAAAAACTGTTTTTT
d_gene: NA; abundance: few; v_gene: TRBV11-2; j_gene: TRBJ1-1; CDR3aa: CASSAGPWTEAFF; CDR3nt: TGTGCCAGCTCCGCGGGGCCTTGGACTGAAGCTTTCTTT
d_gene: NA; abundance: many; v_gene: TRBV7-2; j_gene: TRBJ1-5; CDR3aa: CASSLGYQPQHF; CDR3nt: TGTGCCAGCAGCTTAGGGTATCAGCCCCAGCATTTT
d_gene: TRBD1; abundance: few; v_gene: TRBV20-1; j_gene: TRBJ1-4; CDR3aa: CSAATGLATNEKLFF; CDR3nt: TGCAGTGCAGCGACAGGGTTGGCAACTAATGAAAAACTGTTTTTT
d_gene: NA; abundance: NA; v_gene: TRBV15; j_gene: TRBJ2-5; CDR3aa: CATRAQETQYF; CDR3nt: TGTGCCACCAGGGCACAAGAGACCCAGTACTTC
d_gene: NA; abundance: many; v_gene: TRBV28; j_gene: TRBJ2-7; CDR3aa: CASSITGAKGRYSEQYF; CDR3nt: TGTGCCAGCAGCATAACCGGGGCTAAAGGCCGCTACTCCGAGCAGTACTTC
d_gene: TRBD2; abundance: few; v_gene: TRBV29-1; j_gene: TRBJ2-5; CDR3aa: CSVASGGALETQYF; CDR3nt: TGCAGCGTTGCTAGCGGGGGGGCCTTAGAGACCCAGTACTTC
d_gene: TRBD1; abundance: many; v_gene: TRBV7-8; j_gene: TRBJ1-2; CDR3aa: CASSSHQGGYGYTF; CDR3nt: TGTGCCAGCAGCTCGCATCAGGGGGGCTATGGCTACACCTTC
d_gene: TRBD1; abundance: few; v_gene: TRBV12-3/TRBV12-4; j_gene: TRBJ2-1; CDR3aa: CASSETIDRVYNEQFF; CDR3nt: TGTGCCAGCAGTGAAACTATAGACAGGGTCTACAATGAGCAGTTCTTC
d_gene: TRBD1; abundance: NA; v_gene: TRBV19; j_gene: TRBJ1-1; CDR3aa: CASSVGQGWNTEAFF; CDR3nt: TGTGCCAGTAGTGTAGGACAGGGGTGGAACACTGAAGCTTTCTTT
d_gene: TRBD2; abundance: NA; v_gene: TRBV20-1; j_gene: TRBJ2-5; CDR3aa: CSARSSGRGETQYF; CDR3nt: TGCAGTGCTAGGAGTAGCGGGAGGGGGGAGACCCAGTACTTC
d_gene: TRBD1; abundance: many; v_gene: TRBV11-2; j_gene: TRBJ1-1; CDR3aa: CASSSRTGEAFF; CDR3nt: TGTGCCAGCAGCTCGCGGACAGGTGAAGCTTTCTTT
d_gene: TRBD1; abundance: many; v_gene: TRBV30; j_gene: TRBJ1-1; CDR3aa: CAWSPRPGQGGTEAFF; CDR3nt: TGTGCCTGGAGCCCCCGGCCGGGACAGGGGGGAACTGAAGCTTTCTTT
d_gene: NA; abundance: many; v_gene: TRBV12-5; j_gene: TRBJ1-2; CDR3aa: CASGLVLSGTAIF; CDR3nt: TGTGCTAGTGGTTTGGTACTCTCGGGCACAGCGATCTTC
d_gene: TRBD1; abundance: NA; v_gene: TRBV30; j_gene: TRBJ1-3; CDR3aa: CAWTRTGGEDTIYF; CDR3nt: TGTGCCTGGACGCGGACAGGGGGGGAAGACACCATATATTTT
d_gene: TRBD1; abundance: NA; v_gene: TRBV7-8; j_gene: TRBJ1-6; CDR3aa: CASSLVRDRNSPLHF; CDR3nt: TGTGCCAGCAGCTTAGTTCGGGACAGAAATTCACCCCTCCACTTT
d_gene: TRBD1; abundance: NA; v_gene: TRBV27; j_gene: TRBJ1-4; CDR3aa: CASKTGEGEKLFF; CDR3nt: TGTGCCAGTAAGACAGGGGAGGGAGAAAAACTGTTTTTT
d_gene: NA; abundance: few; v_gene: TRBV14; j_gene: TRBJ2-5; CDR3aa: CASSVGAPSETQYF; CDR3nt: TGTGCCAGCAGCGTCGGAGCTCCCTCAGAGACCCAGTACTTC
d_gene: NA; abundance: NA; v_gene: TRBV9; j_gene: TRBJ1-3; CDR3aa: CASSVGGRTSGNTIYF; CDR3nt: TGTGCCAGCAGCGTCGGGGGACGTACCTCTGGAAACACCATATATTTT
d_gene: TRBD2; abundance: many; v_gene: TRBV24-1; j_gene: TRBJ2-5; CDR3aa: CATSKTSGETQYF; CDR3nt: TGTGCCACCAGCAAAACTAGCGGAGAGACCCAGTACTTC
d_gene: TRBD1; abundance: many; v_gene: TRBV25-1; j_gene: TRBJ2-5; CDR3aa: CASSASYRGAGETQYF; CDR3nt: TGTGCCAGCAGTGCATCCTACAGGGGGGCAGGAGAGACCCAGTACTTC
d_gene: NA; abundance: many; v_gene: TRBV12-3/TRBV12-4; j_gene: TRBJ2-7; CDR3aa: CASSLEYSRWKQYF; CDR3nt: TGTGCCAGCAGTTTAGAGTACTCTAGGTGGAAGCAGTACTTC
d_gene: NA; abundance: NA; v_gene: TRBV5-5; j_gene: TRBJ2-7; CDR3aa: CASSLDPGHGSYEQYF; CDR3nt: TGTGCCAGCAGCTTGGATCCGGGACACGGTTCCTACGAGCAGTACTTC